This passage covers 8 T cell receptor beta chains from one sample sequenced in a study of beta chain features in type 1 diabetes. General observations from the study: Moderate yet significant TCRB CDR3 shortening was seen in Type 1 diabetes patients in all four CD4+ subsets.

cDNA synthesis used the whole RNA isolate, giving expressed TCRB sequences. Data came from immunoSEQ multiplex PCR; TCRdb stores just in-frame clones and leaves some out. Of about 160,000 clones listed, more than 60% are singletons. These receptors have no identified antigens. Sequenced: naive CD4+ T cells from blood. Receptors were obtained from a man between 25 and 39 years old with type 1 diabetes.

The V gene is TRBV7-2, the J gene TRBJ2-7; D is perhaps TRBD2 (6 bases). Germline V lookup: CDR1 SGHTA, CDR2 FQGNSA. This CDR3 spans 14 amino acids. Deletions cut 5 bases from V and 6 bases from J, with 17 bases between. CDR3 nucleotide sequence: TGTGCCAGCAGCCCCTGGACGCGGGGTGGCGAGCAGTACTTC. The encoded protein is CASSPWTRGGEQYF.

The chain links TRBV29-1 to TRBJ2-1; D may match TRBD1 or TRBD2 (6 bases each). The CDR3 spans 15 residues. V gave up 4 bases and J gave up 5 bases, with 18 bases separating them. CDR1 and CDR2 (germline): SQVTM, ANQGSEA. CDR3 residues: CSVGRGPRGNNEQFF. The CDR3 region has the DNA TGCAGCGTTGGTCGGGGGCCCAGAGGAAACAATGAGCAGTTCTTC.

The CDR3 DNA is TGCGCCAGCAGCTTGTCCAGCTCTGGGGCCAACGTCCTGACTTTC. This sequence encodes CASSLSSSGANVLTF. The chain couples TRBV5-1 to TRBJ2-6; D not certain. Germline V CDR1 and CDR2: SGHRS, YFSETQ. The CDR3 is 15 residues long. V was trimmed by 1 base and J by 0 bases, leaving 5 bases between them.

The chain carries TRBV30 and TRBJ1-3; D might be TRBD1 (5 bases). Between the trimmed V and J ends, which lost 2 bases and 0 bases, there was a span of 11 bases. The germline V gene encodes CDR1 GTSNPN and CDR2 SVGIG (reference sequence). This CDR3 is 15 amino acids long. Here the CDR3 reads CAWSSGQSSGNTIYF. Written as DNA, the CDR3 is TGTGCCTGGAGTTCCGGACAATCCTCTGGAAACACCATATATTTT.

The chain recombines TRBV30 with TRBJ2-6, with D possibly matching TRBD1 (5 bases). CDR3 size: 13 residues. The V and J ends lost 8 bases and 2 bases respectively, with 10 bases between them. Germline V gene data show CDR1 as GTSNPN and CDR2 as SVGIG (reference sequence). The CDR3 nucleotides are TGTGCCAGCGACAGCACTGGGGCCAACGTCCTGACTTTC. Its translation: CASDSTGANVLTF.

The rearrangement uses TRBV10-3 and TRBJ1-6; 10 positions agree with TRBD1. The junction had 3 bases not matched to a gene; V was cut back by 4 bases and J by 6 bases. The CDR3 extends over 15 amino acids. CDR1 is ENHRY and CDR2 is SYGVKD in the germline V gene. The CDR3 DNA reads as TGTGCCATCAGTGGACAGGGGGCCGGTAATTCACCCCTCCACTTT. It specifies CAISGQGAGNSPLHF.

In its sample, this clone was seen a few times. The V and J genes are TRBV25-1 and TRBJ2-3, with a possible D match to TRBD2 (6 bases). V was pared by 4 bases and J by 0 bases, with 11 bases between. There are 15 residues in the CDR3. Germline V gene sequence: CDR1 MGHDK, CDR2 SYGVNS. CDR3 region: CASSVGGVSTDTQYF. CDR3 DNA: TGTGCCAGCAGTGTAGGCGGGGTTAGCACAGATACGCAGTATTTT.

V is TRBV7-2 and J is TRBJ2-3; TRBD1 aligns across 9 bases. V dropped 6 bases and J dropped 3; count of bases not matched to a gene: 7. Germline lookup yields CDR1 SGHTA and CDR2 FQGNSA. CDR3 size: 15 residues. The CDR3: CASRKTGTGTDTQYF. DNA for the CDR3: TGTGCCAGCAGAAAAACCGGGACAGGGACAGATACGCAGTATTTT.